Below are 30 T cell receptor beta chains sequenced from a single sample in a study of blood T cells in healthy people across ages (dated by TCRdb to between 2014 and 2016). The method was 5' RACE. Sequencing was performed on an Illumina HiSeq 2500. A second roughly 7 to 12 cycle PCR used a sample-barcoded 5' primer and a J-beta primer mix. Using fastp trimming at Q25 and MiXCR clonotype assembly, TCRdb reanalyzed the public sequencing data and kept in-frame beta chains. Identical CDR3 proteins give one entry, which carries the most common genes and DNA. Recorded for this sample are roughly 730,000 distinct CDR3 sequences; roughly 50% of them occurred a single time. The ten largest clones capture roughly 25% of the sample. What was sequenced was blood. These receptors were taken from a man between 35 and 55 years old in good health.

The chain uses TRBV4-2 and TRBJ1-2, with D perhaps TRBD1 (6 bases). Germline loops: CDR1 LGHNA, CDR2 YNFKEQ. The V gene lost 0 bases and the J gene lost 5 bases, with 13 bases spanning the gap. There are 15 residues in the CDR3. The CDR3 DNA sequence: TGTGCCAGCAGCCAAGATGAGGCAGGGGTATATGGCTACACCTTC. Protein sequence: CASSQDEAGVYGYTF.

Written as DNA, the CDR3 is TGTGCCACCACCCTAGGGGCTAGCGGGTCAAATGAGCAGTACTTC. As protein: CATTLGASGSNEQYF. The chain uses TRBV24-1 and TRBJ2-4, with 8 bases that match TRBD2. This CDR3 is 15 amino acids long. Germline CDR1 KGHDR, CDR2 SFDVKD. V was pared by 8 bases and J by 13 bases, with 18 bases of the junction left unmatched.

This rearrangement joins TRBV11-3 to TRBJ2-7, with D maybe TRBD1 (6 bases). The DNA end is more similar to TRBJ2-5, so the J call may be wrong. Germline values: CDR1 SGHNT, CDR2 YENEEA. The length of the CDR3 is 13 residues. As DNA, the CDR3 is TGTGCCAGCAGAACACAGGGTAGAAAGACCCAGTACTTC. Protein sequence: CASRTQGRKTQYF.

V gene TRBV30 combines with J gene TRBJ2-7; D may be TRBD2 (6 bases). The CDR3 runs 14 residues. The ends were cut back, 1 base at V and 1 base at J, with 11 bases in the middle. The V gene's germline CDR1 is GTSNPN and CDR2 SVGIG (reference sequence). CDR3: CAWSARAGSYEQYF. CDR3 sequence (DNA): TGTGCCTGGAGTGCACGGGCGGGATCCTACGAGCAGTACTTC.

The chain has TRBV9 and TRBJ2-4, with a weak D call TRBD1 (5 bases). Germline V CDR1 and CDR2: SGDLS, YYNGEE. Trimming shortened V by 0 bases and J by 8 bases, and 9 bases separated the two germline ends. CDR3 length equals 13 residues. This chain's CDR3 is CASSVALGDIQYF. The CDR3 DNA reads as TGTGCCAGCAGCGTAGCCCTAGGGGACATTCAGTACTTC.

The chain carries TRBV12-3 or TRBV12-4 and TRBJ1-1; TRBD1 matches at 8 bases. The V segment lost 3 bases and the J segment 9 bases; nucleotides outside the gene matches: 9. CDR3 length: 14 residues. This chain's CDR3 is CASSFTGGEKKAFF. CDR3 bases: TGTGCCAGCAGTTTTACAGGGGGAGAGAAGAAAGCTTTCTTT.

This chain links TRBV25-1 with TRBJ1-1; D not resolved. V lost 2 bases and J 9 bases, leaving 13 bases between the germline ends. The germline CDR1 and CDR2 sequences are MGHDK and SYGVNS. This CDR3 is built from 13 residues. CDR3 sequence (DNA): TGTGCCAGCAGTGAAAAAGGATCTGCGAAAGCTTTCTTT. Translation gives CASSEKGSAKAFF. Full variable domain (missing parts from reference TRBV25-1 and TRBJ1-1): EADIYQTPRYLVIGTGKKITLECSQTMGHDKMYWYQQDPGMELHLIHYSYGVNSTEKGDLSSESTVSRIRTEHFPLTLESARPSHTSQYLCASSEKGSAKAFFGQGTRLTVV.

The rearrangement links TRBV6-5 to TRBJ2-3, with 7 bases identical to TRBD2. Germline lookup yields CDR1 MNHEY and CDR2 SVGAGI. The V gene end was trimmed by 8 bases and the J gene end by 2 bases; junction bases not matched to a gene: 10. This CDR3 spans 15 amino acids. The CDR3 sequence is CASALTGTNTDTQYF. CDR3 nucleotides: TGTGCCAGCGCACTGACCGGGACTAACACAGATACGCAGTATTTT.

The chain joins TRBV6-5 to TRBJ1-6, with a tentative D call TRBD1 (6 bases). The CDR3 contains 15 residues. Germline-derived CDR1 and CDR2 are MNHEY and SVGAGI. V was shortened by 6 bases and J by 9 bases, with 18 bases between the two germline ends. Here the CDR3 DNA reads TGTGCCAGCAGCCTGGGCGGGGGCAGGGGTTCACCCCTCCACTTT. It encodes CASSLGGGRGSPLHF.

V gene TRBV5-1 combines with J gene TRBJ1-4; D call uncertain. Trimming stripped 5 bases from V and 2 bases from J, with 13 bases between. Germline CDR1 reads SGHRS; CDR2 reads YFSETQ. CDR3 size: 15 residues. CDR3: CASSPRLSTNEKLFF. CDR3 DNA: TGCGCCAGCAGTCCCAGACTGTCGACTAATGAAAAACTGTTTTTT.

This chain connects TRBV20-1 to TRBJ1-2, with D unresolved. The CDR3 has 12 residues. V was cut by 6 bases and J by 6 bases, with 14 bases left in between. CDR1 DFQATT and CDR2 SNEGSKA come from the germline V gene (reference sequence). The CDR3 DNA follows: TGCAGTGCGAGTGGGGTTCCCGATGGCTACACCTTC. This encodes CSASGVPDGYTF.

The gene calls are TRBV20-1 and TRBJ2-3; the match to TRBD2 covers 9 bases. CDR1 is DFQATT and CDR2 is SNEGSKA in the germline V gene (reference sequence). Trimming cost V 5 bases and J 1 base; bases outside gene matches: 1. The CDR3 contains 13 residues. The CDR3 is CSARTSGTDTQYF. The CDR3 DNA is TGCAGTGCTCGGACTAGCGGCACAGATACGCAGTATTTT.

This clonotype has only a few counts. CDR3 protein: CSVVRGVGTGLQETQYF. CDR3 sequence (DNA): TGCAGCGTTGTGAGGGGGGTGGGTACCGGGCTCCAAGAGACCCAGTACTTC. The J gene is TRBJ2-5, the V gene TRBV29-1, with D perhaps given as TRBD1 or TRBD2 (6 bases each). Between the trimmed V and J ends, which lost 4 bases and 1 base, there was a span of 22 bases. Germline V lookup: CDR1 SQVTM, CDR2 ANQGSEA. CDR3 size: 17 residues.

The chain links TRBV12-5 to TRBJ2-3; no definite D call. Looked up from germline, CDR1 is LGHNT and CDR2 is FRNRAP. The CDR3 is 13 amino acids. The V end lost 6 bases, the J end lost 0 bases, and 7 bases lay between the germline ends. The CDR3 loop is CASGVDSTDTQYF. In DNA form, the CDR3 reads TGTGCTAGTGGAGTAGACAGCACAGATACGCAGTATTTT.

V is TRBV5-1 and J is TRBJ2-3; D call uncertain. Germline V CDR1 and CDR2: SGHRS, YFSETQ. V was trimmed by 5 bases and J by 2 bases, leaving 6 bases between them. The length of the CDR3 is 12 residues. The CDR3 DNA follows: TGCGCCAGCAGACCCAACACAGATACGCAGTATTTT. It yields the protein CASRPNTDTQYF.

On this clonotype itself: The junction and the germline gene differ at one end; a read error may be behind it. The chain uses TRBV9 and TRBJ2-1; no clear D gene. CDR1 and CDR2 (germline): SGDLS, YYNGEE. There are 13 residues in the CDR3. In nucleotides, the CDR3 is TGTGCCAGCAATACGGATTCTTCCAATGAGCAGGTCTTC. It yields the protein CASNTDSSNEQVF. Complete variable domain (other parts from reference TRBV9 and TRBJ2-1): DSGVTQTPKHLITATGQRVTLRCSPRSGDLSVYWYQQSLDQGLQFLIQYYNGEERAKGNILERFSAQQFPDLHSELNLSSLELGDSALYFCASNTDSSNEQVFGPGTRLTVL.

This clonotype was seen a handful of times. V is TRBV20-1 and J is TRBJ2-1, with D possibly being TRBD2 (6 bases). CDR1 and CDR2 (germline): DFQATT, SNEGSKA (reference sequence). Trimming took 6 bases from V and 3 from J, leaving 18 bases between them. The CDR3 length is 15 residues. CDR3 bases: TGCAGTGCAAACTACGCGGGACGGAACTACAATGAGCAGTTCTTC. It specifies CSANYAGRNYNEQFF.

The chain carries TRBV12-3 or TRBV12-4 and TRBJ1-2, with a weak D call TRBD1 (5 bases). CDR3 length equals 16 residues. V dropped 3 bases and J dropped 8 bases, with 22 bases sitting between them. CDR3 in DNA: TGTGCCAGCAGTTTTAGAGAGGGACCTACACCCGGGGGCTACACCTTC. Translating gives CASSFREGPTPGGYTF.

J is TRBJ2-1 and V is TRBV27, with D perhaps TRBD2 (5 bases). The germline CDR1 and CDR2 sequences are MNHEY and SMNVEV (reference sequence). The CDR3 length is 16 residues. The germline V and J ends were trimmed by 3 bases and 4 bases, with 16 bases remaining between them. The chain's CDR3 is CASSLLLGPGYNEQFF. The DNA for the CDR3 is TGTGCCAGCAGTTTGCTTCTTGGACCGGGGTACAATGAGCAGTTCTTC.

The rearrangement links TRBV6-1 to TRBJ1-2, with D perhaps TRBD1 (5 bases). Per the germline V gene, CDR1 is MNHNS and CDR2 is SASEGT. The CDR3 extends over 15 amino acids. V gave up 3 bases and J gave up 0 bases, with 11 bases separating them. CDR3 in DNA: TGTGCCAGCAGTGACATCGGGGACCCTAACTATGGCTACACCTTC. Its translation: CASSDIGDPNYGYTF.

Only a few counts were recorded for this clonotype. V and J are TRBV7-2 and TRBJ1-2; D is possibly TRBD1 (6 bases). The germline CDR1 and CDR2 sequences are SGHTA and FQGNSA. V dropped 10 bases and J dropped 6 bases, with 21 bases sitting between them. The CDR3 contains 14 residues. Written as DNA, the CDR3 is TGTGCCACGAACCCTAGAGGGGGTGTGAATGGCTACACCTTC. Translating gives CATNPRGGVNGYTF.

In this sample, this clonotype turned up a few times. The V gene is TRBV25-1, the J gene TRBJ2-7; D tentatively fits TRBD1 or TRBD2 (5 bases each). Per the germline V gene, CDR1 is MGHDK and CDR2 is SYGVNS. The V end lost 3 bases, the J end lost 4 bases, and 19 bases lay between the germline ends. This CDR3 is 16 amino acids long. CDR3 protein: CASSEYRTTGGYEQYF. DNA for the CDR3: TGTGCCAGCAGTGAGTACAGGACCACTGGGGGTTACGAGCAGTACTTC.

The genes are TRBV6-1 and TRBJ1-2; possible D gene TRBD1, 5 bases. Germline assignment: CDR1 MNHNS and CDR2 SASEGT. The CDR3 sequence is 18 residues long. The V end was cut by 6 bases, the J end by 0 bases, with 23 bases between. This chain's CDR3 is CASSDGGDSVPSNYGYTF. The DNA for the CDR3 is TGTGCCAGCAGCGACGGTGGCGACAGCGTACCTTCTAACTATGGCTACACCTTC.

The chain links TRBV28 to TRBJ1-4; D may be TRBD1 (6 bases). The CDR3 contains 18 residues. The ends were cut back, 0 bases at V and 8 bases at J, with 22 bases in the middle. CDR1 is MDHEN, CDR2 SYDVKM, per germline. The CDR3 loop reads CASSLWGLRDNRREKLFF. The CDR3 DNA follows: TGTGCCAGCAGTTTATGGGGGCTCCGGGACAACAGACGAGAAAAACTGTTTTTT.

The V call is TRBV15, the J call TRBJ2-3; 7 positions agree with TRBD1. Germline V lookup: CDR1 LNHNV, CDR2 YYDKDF (reference sequence). This CDR3 has 17 residues. Losses at the gene ends were 1 base for V and 2 bases for J; bases not matched to a gene: 9. The CDR3 nucleotides read TGTGCCACCAGCAGAGTGGGGACAGCGACAGACACAGATACGCAGTATTTT. Translated, it gives CATSRVGTATDTDTQYF. The full variable domain, with the rest looked up from reference TRBV15 and TRBJ2-3, is DAMVIQNPRYQVTQFGKPVTLSCSQTLNHNVMYWYQQKSSQAPKLLFHYYDKDFNNEADTPDNFQSRRPNTSFCFLDIRSPGLGDTAMYLCATSRVGTATDTDTQYFGPGTRLTVL.

This clonotype is a singleton in its sample. J is TRBJ2-1 and V is TRBV10-2; 9 positions agree with TRBD2. V was clipped by 4 bases and J by 9 bases; unmatched bases: 10. Germline lookup yields CDR1 WSHSY and CDR2 SAAADI. The CDR3 has 15 amino acids. The CDR3 here is CASSVAGGLSGEQFF. The CDR3 region has the DNA TGCGCCAGCAGTGTTGCGGGAGGGCTCTCCGGTGAGCAGTTCTTC.

The count of this clonotype is one. This chain connects TRBV5-5 to TRBJ2-6; 7 bases are shared with TRBD1. Germline loops: CDR1 SGHKS, CDR2 YYEKEE (reference sequence). After removal of 4 bases from V and 2 bases from J, the junction contained 6 bases not matched to a gene. CDR3 length equals 16 residues. DNA for the CDR3: TGTGCCAGCAGCCGATTCGACAGGGCTGGGGCCAACGTCCTGACTTTC. It yields the protein CASSRFDRAGANVLTF.

This clonotype was observed a handful of times. CDR3 sequence (DNA): TGTGCCAGCAGCTTAGAGGGGGGAAACTACGAGCAGTACTTC. Translating gives CASSLEGGNYEQYF. The chain has TRBV7-2 and TRBJ2-7; D may be TRBD1 or TRBD2 (6 bases each). The germline V gene has CDR1 SGHTA and CDR2 FQGNSA. Trimming pared 1 base from V and 3 bases from J, leaving 10 bases between. The CDR3 has 14 residues.

The V and J genes are TRBV5-1 and TRBJ2-3; 10 nucleotides agree with TRBD2. The germline V gene encodes CDR1 SGHRS and CDR2 YFSETQ. This CDR3 has 16 amino acids. V lost 5 bases and J lost 4; bases outside the gene matches: 10. CDR3 DNA sequence: TGCGCCAGCAGTCAACTAGCGGGACTTCCCGCAGATACGCAGTATTTT. Translated: CASSQLAGLPADTQYF.

The gene calls are TRBV28 and TRBJ2-7; no definite D call. CDR3 length equals 10 residues. V lost 8 bases and J lost 7, with 9 bases in between. Per germline, CDR1 MDHEN and CDR2 SYDVKM. The CDR3 bases are TGTGCCAGCGGGATAAATGAGCAGTACTTC. Protein sequence: CASGINEQYF.